A selection of T cell receptor beta chains follows, all from one sample in a study of shared clonotypes between healthy human individuals. Repertoires were generated with immunoSEQ multiplex PCR, while TCRdb's copy carries only in-frame clones and drops some. Of around 500,000 clones in the sample, around 80% were seen once. Specimen: PBMCs. Receptors originate from a woman aged 40 to 55 in good health. Some clones in this sample may be carry-over from other donors' samples. Each CDR3 is given with its conserved first and last residue. The D gene is left open where the match is weak. Expanded clones are given a class, and other clones once, few, many or no size at all.

j_gene: TRBJ2-5; abundance: .; d_gene: TRBD1; v_gene: TRBV7-2; CDR3aa: CASSSGQGEETQYF; CDR3nt: TGTGCCAGCAGCTCCGGACAGGGAGAAGAGACCCAGTACTTC
j_gene: TRBJ1-5; abundance: few; d_gene: .; v_gene: TRBV2; CDR3aa: CASRKEGGTPQHF; CDR3nt: TGTGCCAGCAGGAAAGAAGGGGGGACTCCCCAGCATTTT
j_gene: TRBJ1-5; abundance: .; d_gene: .; v_gene: TRBV4-1; CDR3aa: CASSPREDQPQHF; CDR3nt: TGCGCCAGCAGCCCCAGGGAGGATCAGCCCCAGCATTTT
j_gene: TRBJ2-7; abundance: .; d_gene: TRBD1; v_gene: TRBV28; CDR3aa: CASSQDREAGNEQYF; CDR3nt: TGTGCCAGCAGCCAGGACAGGGAGGCGGGCAACGAGCAGTACTTC
j_gene: TRBJ2-2; abundance: .; d_gene: TRBD2; v_gene: TRBV7-6; CDR3aa: CASPASGSKNHTGELFF; CDR3nt: TGTGCCAGCCCGGCTAGCGGGAGTAAAAACCACACCGGGGAGCTGTTTTTT
j_gene: TRBJ2-2; abundance: .; d_gene: TRBD1; v_gene: TRBV28; CDR3aa: CASSSIGQGRAGELFF; CDR3nt: TGTGCCAGCAGTTCCATCGGACAGGGCCGCGCCGGGGAGCTGTTTTTT
j_gene: TRBJ2-7; abundance: .; d_gene: TRBD1; v_gene: TRBV6-6; CDR3aa: CASGDRSYEQYF; CDR3nt: TGTGCCAGCGGGGACAGGAGCTACGAGCAGTACTTC
j_gene: TRBJ2-1; abundance: .; d_gene: TRBD2; v_gene: TRBV5-4; CDR3aa: CASSFRSGRMNNEQFF; CDR3nt: TGTGCCAGCAGCTTCCGTAGCGGGAGAATGAATAATGAGCAGTTCTTC
j_gene: TRBJ1-1; abundance: few; d_gene: TRBD1; v_gene: TRBV18; CDR3aa: CASSPEAGGQTEAFF; CDR3nt: TGTGCCAGCTCACCAGAGGCCGGGGGACAGACTGAAGCTTTCTTT
j_gene: TRBJ2-6; abundance: .; d_gene: .; v_gene: TRBV11-2; CDR3aa: CASSFISTGANVLTF; CDR3nt: TGTGCCAGCAGCTTTATAAGCACTGGGGCCAACGTCCTGACTTTC
j_gene: TRBJ2-6; abundance: .; d_gene: .; v_gene: TRBV4-1; CDR3aa: CASSQDEGLTF; CDR3nt: TGCGCCAGCAGCCAAGATGAAGGCCTGACTTTC
j_gene: TRBJ1-2; abundance: .; d_gene: TRBD1; v_gene: TRBV29-1; CDR3aa: CSVNRDRAGGYTF; CDR3nt: TGCAGCGTCAACCGGGACAGGGCCGGTGGCTACACCTTC
j_gene: TRBJ2-1; abundance: .; d_gene: TRBD2; v_gene: TRBV28; CDR3aa: CASSNLAGSGNEQFF; CDR3nt: TGTGCCAGCAGTAATCTAGCGGGATCGGGTAATGAGCAGTTCTTC
j_gene: TRBJ2-3; abundance: .; d_gene: .; v_gene: TRBV6-4; CDR3aa: CASSDSWGDTQYF; CDR3nt: TGTGCCAGCAGTGACTCATGGGGGGATACGCAGTATTTT
j_gene: TRBJ1-4; abundance: .; d_gene: .; v_gene: TRBV4-1; CDR3aa: CASSLVRVNEKLFF; CDR3nt: TGCGCCAGCAGCCTTGTAAGGGTTAATGAAAAACTGTTTTTT
j_gene: TRBJ1-1; abundance: .; d_gene: .; v_gene: TRBV27; CDR3aa: CASSPPLTGIRNTEAFF; CDR3nt: TGTGCCAGCAGTCCCCCTTTGACGGGGATCCGAAACACTGAAGCTTTCTTT
j_gene: TRBJ2-7; abundance: .; d_gene: .; v_gene: TRBV9; CDR3aa: CASSVGGGTYEQYF; CDR3nt: TGTGCCAGCAGCGTAGGAGGAGGGACCTACGAGCAGTACTTC
j_gene: TRBJ1-2; abundance: .; d_gene: TRBD1; v_gene: TRBV11-2; CDR3aa: CASSLDRQGALGGYTF; CDR3nt: TGTGCCAGCAGCTTAGACAGACAGGGGGCGCTGGGCGGCTACACCTTC
j_gene: TRBJ2-2; abundance: .; d_gene: .; v_gene: TRBV7-9; CDR3aa: CASSLGLSRTGELFF; CDR3nt: TGTGCCAGCAGCTTAGGACTATCCAGGACCGGGGAGCTGTTTTTT
j_gene: TRBJ1-3; abundance: .; d_gene: .; v_gene: TRBV10-3; CDR3aa: CAISWTVDSGNTIYF; CDR3nt: TGTGCCATCAGCTGGACAGTCGACTCTGGAAACACCATATATTTT
j_gene: TRBJ2-1; abundance: .; d_gene: .; v_gene: TRBV4-1; CDR3aa: CASSQVAPYNEQFF; CDR3nt: TGCGCCAGCAGCCAAGTTGCGCCCTACAATGAGCAGTTCTTC
j_gene: TRBJ2-5; abundance: .; d_gene: .; v_gene: TRBV5-1; CDR3aa: CASSASVETQYF; CDR3nt: TGCGCCAGCAGCGCTAGCGTGGAGACCCAGTACTTC
j_gene: TRBJ2-7; abundance: .; d_gene: .; v_gene: TRBV21-1; CDR3aa: CASETERDLGYEQYF; CDR3nt: TGTGCCAGCGAAACCGAGAGGGATTTGGGCTACGAGCAGTACTTC
j_gene: TRBJ2-1; abundance: .; d_gene: .; v_gene: TRBV27; CDR3aa: CASSPYSWTEQFF; CDR3nt: TGTGCCAGCAGTCCCTATAGTTGGACAGAGCAGTTCTTC
j_gene: TRBJ2-2; abundance: .; d_gene: .; v_gene: TRBV19; CDR3aa: CASSMGTNTGELFF; CDR3nt: TGTGCCAGTAGTATGGGGACGAACACCGGGGAGCTGTTTTTT
j_gene: TRBJ2-2; abundance: .; d_gene: TRBD2; v_gene: TRBV5-1; CDR3aa: CASSLISGSVGTGELFF; CDR3nt: TGCGCCAGCAGCTTGATTAGCGGGAGTGTGGGGACCGGGGAGCTGTTTTTT
j_gene: TRBJ2-7; abundance: .; d_gene: .; v_gene: TRBV27; CDR3aa: CASQDSRTSYEQYF; CDR3nt: TGTGCCAGCCAGGACTCGCGAACTTCCTACGAGCAGTACTTC
j_gene: TRBJ2-1; abundance: .; d_gene: TRBD2; v_gene: TRBV28; CDR3aa: CASGTSGLYNEQFF; CDR3nt: TGTGCCTCGGGGACTAGCGGCCTCTACAATGAGCAGTTCTTC
j_gene: TRBJ2-1; abundance: .; d_gene: .; v_gene: TRBV6-4; CDR3aa: CASSARRDGEQFF; CDR3nt: TGTGCCAGCAGTGCTCGGCGTGACGGTGAGCAGTTCTTC
j_gene: TRBJ1-2; abundance: once; d_gene: .; v_gene: TRBV7-3; CDR3aa: CASSLGHREDGYTF; CDR3nt: TGTGCCAGCAGCCTAGGTCACAGGGAGGATGGCTACACCTTC
j_gene: TRBJ2-1; abundance: .; d_gene: TRBD2; v_gene: TRBV7-9; CDR3aa: CASSQGLAGNEQFF; CDR3nt: TGTGCCAGCAGCCAGGGACTAGCGGGGAATGAGCAGTTCTTC
j_gene: TRBJ1-1; abundance: .; d_gene: .; v_gene: TRBV7-3; CDR3aa: CASSGGQTRLNTEAFF; CDR3nt: TGTGCCAGCAGCGGGGGGCAGACAAGACTGAACACTGAAGCTTTCTTT
j_gene: TRBJ2-2; abundance: .; d_gene: .; v_gene: TRBV29-1; CDR3aa: CSAYATGELFF; CDR3nt: TGCAGCGCCTATGCAACCGGGGAGCTGTTTTTT
j_gene: TRBJ2-3; abundance: .; d_gene: .; v_gene: TRBV5-1; CDR3aa: CASSLGPSTDTQYF; CDR3nt: TGCGCCAGCAGCTTGGGACCCTCCACAGATACGCAGTATTTT
j_gene: TRBJ1-1; abundance: .; d_gene: TRBD1; v_gene: TRBV27; CDR3aa: CASSLTGGAGTEAFF; CDR3nt: TGTGCCAGCAGTCTTACAGGGGGCGCGGGCACTGAAGCTTTCTTT
j_gene: TRBJ2-3; abundance: once; d_gene: TRBD2; v_gene: TRBV13; CDR3aa: CASIRLNSGRGDTDTQYF; CDR3nt: TGTGCCAGCATCCGACTAAATAGCGGGAGAGGGGACACAGATACGCAGTATTTT
j_gene: TRBJ2-7; abundance: .; d_gene: .; v_gene: TRBV20-1; CDR3aa: CSAGGEYEQYF; CDR3nt: TGCAGTGCTGGGGGCGAATACGAGCAGTACTTC
j_gene: TRBJ1-4; abundance: once; d_gene: .; v_gene: TRBV28; CDR3aa: CASKNYEKLFF; CDR3nt: TGTGCCAGCAAAAATTATGAAAAACTGTTTTTT
j_gene: TRBJ1-5; abundance: .; d_gene: TRBD1; v_gene: TRBV4-2; CDR3aa: CASSQETGTGNQPQHF; CDR3nt: TGTGCCAGCAGCCAAGAGACGGGGACAGGGAATCAGCCCCAGCATTTT
j_gene: TRBJ2-1; abundance: .; d_gene: .; v_gene: TRBV18; CDR3aa: CASSLTRGAYNEQFF; CDR3nt: TGTGCCAGCTCACTAACCAGGGGAGCCTACAATGAGCAGTTCTTC
j_gene: TRBJ2-7; abundance: .; d_gene: .; v_gene: TRBV6-1; CDR3aa: CASREVAGGFYEQYF; CDR3nt: TGTGCCAGCAGGGAAGTGGCAGGGGGGTTCTACGAGCAGTACTTC
j_gene: TRBJ2-1; abundance: .; d_gene: TRBD2; v_gene: TRBV7-3; CDR3aa: CASSLTSGIQNEQFF; CDR3nt: TGTGCCAGCAGCTTAACGAGCGGGATCCAGAATGAGCAGTTCTTC
j_gene: TRBJ1-1; abundance: .; d_gene: TRBD1; v_gene: TRBV28; CDR3aa: CASRLTGRYTEAFF; CDR3nt: TGTGCCAGCAGGTTGACAGGGAGGTACACTGAAGCTTTCTTT
j_gene: TRBJ1-4; abundance: .; d_gene: .; v_gene: TRBV5-1; CDR3aa: CASSYEGPNEKLFF; CDR3nt: TGCGCCAGCAGCTACGAAGGCCCTAATGAAAAACTGTTTTTT
j_gene: TRBJ2-2; abundance: .; d_gene: .; v_gene: TRBV7-2; CDR3aa: CASSLDHTGELFF; CDR3nt: TGTGCCAGCAGCTTAGACCATACCGGGGAGCTGTTTTTT
j_gene: TRBJ2-3; abundance: .; d_gene: .; v_gene: TRBV28; CDR3aa: CASGGSTDTQYF; CDR3nt: TGTGCCAGCGGGGGGAGCACAGATACGCAGTATTTT
j_gene: TRBJ1-6; abundance: .; d_gene: .; v_gene: TRBV4-1; CDR3aa: CASSQDRQGEDSPLHF; CDR3nt: TGCGCCAGCAGCCAAGATCGGCAGGGAGAGGATTCACCCCTCCACTTT
j_gene: TRBJ1-1; abundance: .; d_gene: .; v_gene: TRBV7-2; CDR3aa: CASSLPSLVEASF; CDR3nt: TGTGCCAGCAGCTTACCTTCTTTAGTTGAAGCTTCCTTT
j_gene: TRBJ1-3; abundance: many; d_gene: .; v_gene: TRBV28; CDR3aa: CATRTVSGNTIYF; CDR3nt: TGTGCCACGAGGACAGTCTCTGGAAACACCATATATTTT
j_gene: TRBJ2-1; abundance: .; d_gene: TRBD1; v_gene: TRBV19; CDR3aa: CASSTGQGGEQFF; CDR3nt: TGTGCCAGTAGTACCGGACAGGGCGGTGAGCAGTTCTTC
j_gene: TRBJ2-7; abundance: .; d_gene: .; v_gene: TRBV19; CDR3aa: CASSIQNTYEQYF; CDR3nt: TGTGCCAGTAGTATCCAGAATACCTACGAGCAGTACTTC
j_gene: TRBJ2-5; abundance: .; d_gene: .; v_gene: TRBV9; CDR3aa: CASSSGRTTNQETQYF; CDR3nt: TGTGCCAGCAGCTCCGGACGGACAACAAACCAAGAGACCCAGTACTTC
j_gene: TRBJ2-2; abundance: few; d_gene: .; v_gene: TRBV4-1; CDR3aa: CASSHGEDTGELFF; CDR3nt: TGCGCCAGCAGCCATGGAGAGGACACCGGGGAGCTGTTTTTT